Reported below is one T cell receptor beta chain. Adults between roughly 18 and 95 years of age took part from 20 to 25 US areas. Participants were placed into cohorts based on the clinical history they reported. Donors in Cohort 3 counted as recovered after two negative PCRs, clearance, or symptom resolution. This entry belongs to a study of blood T cell repertoires in COVID-19. Germline CDR1 is SNHLY and CDR2 is FYNNEI. Germline trimming cut 6 bases from V and 3 bases from J; bases unmatched to any gene: 10. The CDR3 loop spans 15 amino acids. The authors' processing: How many nucleated cells were present was estimated from reference gene primer amplification. The protocol was immunoSEQ multiplex PCR, while the TCRdb copy is restricted to in-frame clones and leaves out a portion. V, J and clone size were drawn from that table, and D and trimming were deduced from the DNA. The sample lists about 310,000 clones; about 91% were seen once.

The origin of this receptor is a woman in her late teens or twenties who had recovered from COVID-19. Sequenced input: PBMCs or T cells enriched from blood (not recorded which). The chain employs TRBV2 and TRBJ1-2, with TRBD1 matching 7 bases. CDR3 nucleotides: TGTGCCAGCAGCTTCGACAGGGATCGGGACTATGGCTACACCTTC. This gives the protein CASSFDRDRDYGYTF.